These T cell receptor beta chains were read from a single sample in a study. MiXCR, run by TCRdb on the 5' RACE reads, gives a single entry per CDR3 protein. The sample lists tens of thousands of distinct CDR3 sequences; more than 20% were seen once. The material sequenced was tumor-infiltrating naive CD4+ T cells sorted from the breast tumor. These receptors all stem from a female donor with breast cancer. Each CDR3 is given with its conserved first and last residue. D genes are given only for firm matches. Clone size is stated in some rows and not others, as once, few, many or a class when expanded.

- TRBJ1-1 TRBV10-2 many CASSDNLNTEAFF TGCGCCAGCAGTGATAATCTGAACACTGAAGCTTTCTTT
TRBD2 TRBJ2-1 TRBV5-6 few CASRPPGTSGYNEQFF TGTGCCAGCAGGCCCCCCGGGACTAGCGGTTACAATGAGCAGTTCTTC
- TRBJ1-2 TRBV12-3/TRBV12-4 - CASSITLRGGYTF TGTGCAAGCAGTATCACACTCCGAGGCGGCTACACCTTC
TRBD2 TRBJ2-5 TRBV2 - CASRLAGHFGETQYF TGTGCCAGCAGACTAGCGGGGCACTTTGGGGAGACCCAGTACTTC
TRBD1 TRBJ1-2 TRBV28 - CASSSFPDRGGNGYTF TGTGCCAGCAGTTCGTTCCCCGACAGGGGGGGCAATGGCTACACCTTC
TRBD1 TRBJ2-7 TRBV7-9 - CASSSMTGDEQYF TGTGCCAGCAGCTCCATGACAGGGGACGAGCAGTACTTC
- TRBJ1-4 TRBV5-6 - CASSVVGLDEKLFF TGTGCCAGCAGCGTAGTGGGGCTGGATGAAAAACTGTTTTTT
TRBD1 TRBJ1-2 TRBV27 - CASSFRRGGDYTF TGTGCCAGCAGTTTTAGGAGAGGGGGCGACTACACCTTC
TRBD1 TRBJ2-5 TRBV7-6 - CASSPFHRGIQETQYF TGTGCCAGCAGCCCGTTTCACAGGGGAATCCAAGAGACCCAGTACTTC
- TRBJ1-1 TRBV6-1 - CASSVTQREAFF TGTGCCAGCAGTGTTACTCAGAGGGAAGCTTTCTTT
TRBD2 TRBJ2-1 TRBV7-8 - CASSLIGGLAGSEQFF TGTGCCAGCAGCTTAATTGGGGGACTAGCGGGCAGTGAGCAGTTCTTC
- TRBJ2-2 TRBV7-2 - CASSLGTNTGELFF TGTGCCAGCAGCTTAGGGACGAACACCGGGGAGCTGTTTTTT
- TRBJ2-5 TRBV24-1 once CATSDATGYQETQYF TGTGCCACCAGTGACGCGACAGGCTACCAAGAGACCCAGTACTTC
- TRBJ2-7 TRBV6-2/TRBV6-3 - CASGTPAGQGYEQYF TGTGCCAGCGGGACCCCCGCAGGGCAGGGGTACGAGCAGTACTTC
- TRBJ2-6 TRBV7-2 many CASSPPGAGANVLTF TGTGCCAGCAGTCCCCCAGGCGCCGGGGCCAACGTCCTGACTTTC
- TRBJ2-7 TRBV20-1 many CSAQSPAGGNYEQYF TGCAGTGCTCAATCCCCCGCAGGGGGGAACTACGAGCAGTACTTC
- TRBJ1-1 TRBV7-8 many CASSSTKIQGSATEAFF TGTGCCAGCAGCTCTACAAAGATCCAGGGAAGCGCCACTGAAGCTTTCTTT
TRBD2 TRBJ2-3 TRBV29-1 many CSVEGLAGERPDTQYF TGCAGCGTTGAAGGTCTAGCGGGAGAACGCCCAGATACGCAGTATTTT
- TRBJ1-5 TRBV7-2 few CASSPQSNQPQHF TGTGCCAGCAGCCCACAGTCCAATCAGCCCCAGCATTTT
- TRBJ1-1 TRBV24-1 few CATSEPGRTEAFF TGTGCCACCAGTGAACCCGGCAGGACTGAAGCTTTCTTT
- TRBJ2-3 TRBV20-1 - CSARDRGGAPGAGDTQYF TGCAGTGCTAGAGATCGAGGTGGGGCGCCGGGAGCGGGAGATACGCAGTATTTT
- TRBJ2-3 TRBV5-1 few CASSSRRTTDTQYF TGCGCCAGCAGCTCGCGAAGGACCACAGATACGCAGTATTTT
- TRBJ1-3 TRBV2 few CASGVPLYFSGNTIYF TGTGCCAGCGGGGTCCCTCTCTACTTCTCTGGAAACACCATATATTTT
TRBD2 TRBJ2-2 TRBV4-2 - CASSSLAGGGGELFF TGTGCCAGCAGCTCACTAGCGGGAGGGGGCGGGGAGCTGTTTTTT